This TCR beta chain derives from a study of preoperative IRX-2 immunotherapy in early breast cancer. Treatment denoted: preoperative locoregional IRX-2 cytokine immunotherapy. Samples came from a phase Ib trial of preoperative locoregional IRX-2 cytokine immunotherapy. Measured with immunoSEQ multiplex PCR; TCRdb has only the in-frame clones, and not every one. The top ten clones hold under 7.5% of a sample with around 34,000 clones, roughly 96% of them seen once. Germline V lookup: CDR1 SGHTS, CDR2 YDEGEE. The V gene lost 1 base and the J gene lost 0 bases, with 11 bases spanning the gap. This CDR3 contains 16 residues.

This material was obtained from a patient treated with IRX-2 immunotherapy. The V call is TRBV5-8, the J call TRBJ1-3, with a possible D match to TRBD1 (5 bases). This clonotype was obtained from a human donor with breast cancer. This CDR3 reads CASSLRRGLSGNTIYF. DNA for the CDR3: TGTGCCAGCAGCTTGAGAAGGGGACTCTCTGGAAACACCATATATTTT.